These 14 T cell receptor beta chains were all obtained from the same sample, sequenced in a study of control samples from healthy donors and cancer patients. Sequencing used immunoSEQ multiplex PCR; TCRdb keeps in-frame clones, though not all of them. Altogether around 200,000 clones are present, roughly 93% being singletons, with the ten largest covering over 1.3%. What was sequenced was blood. Receptors originate from a man between 18 and 35 years old in good health.

This chain connects TRBV4-2 to TRBJ2-3, with D maybe TRBD2 (6 bases). The CDR3 is made up of 16 amino acids. Trimming took off 1 base at V and 0 bases at J, with 11 bases between the two ends. Germline V gene data show CDR1 as LGHNA and CDR2 as YNFKEQ. CDR3 sequence: CASSQVGGASTDTQYF. In nucleotides, the CDR3 is TGTGCCAGCAGCCAAGTAGGCGGGGCGAGCACAGATACGCAGTATTTT.

This chain's CDR3 is CASSAIGVTTEAFF. The DNA of the CDR3 is TGTGCCAGTAGTGCCATCGGAGTTACCACTGAAGCTTTCTTT. The genes are TRBV19 and TRBJ1-1, with D uncertain. Germline CDR1 is LNHDA and CDR2 is SQIVND (reference sequence). This CDR3 is 14 amino acids long. Trimming took off 5 bases at V and 4 bases at J, with 14 bases between the two ends.

The chain combines TRBV19 with TRBJ1-5; 7 bases are shared with TRBD1. The germline gives CDR1 LNHDA, CDR2 SQIVND (reference sequence). Losses at the gene ends were 10 bases for V and 3 bases for J; bases not matched to a gene: 6. CDR3 size: 13 residues. In DNA, the CDR3 is TGTGCCACTACGACAGGGATCAATCAGCCCCAGCATTTT. It is translated as CATTTGINQPQHF. The variable domain in full, completed from reference TRBV19 and TRBJ1-5, reads DGGITQSPKYLFRKEGQNVTLSCEQNLNHDAMYWYRQDPGQGLRLIYYSQIVNDFQKGDIAEGYSVSREKKESFPLTVTSAQKNPTAFYLCATTTGINQPQHFGDGTRLSIL.

The chain has TRBV9 and TRBJ2-1, with 7 bases identical to TRBD2. Germline lookup yields CDR1 SGDLS and CDR2 YYNGEE. With V trimmed by 3 bases and J by 3 bases, 9 bases remained unmatched. This CDR3 comprises 16 residues. CDR3 amino acids: CASSALGRVSYNEQFF. DNA of the CDR3: TGTGCCAGCAGCGCCCTGGGGAGGGTAAGCTACAATGAGCAGTTCTTC. Based on the CDR3 plus reference TRBV9 and TRBJ2-1, the full variable domain is DSGVTQTPKHLITATGQRVTLRCSPRSGDLSVYWYQQSLDQGLQFLIQYYNGEERAKGNILERFSAQQFPDLHSELNLSSLELGDSALYFCASSALGRVSYNEQFFGPGTRLTVL.

The rearrangement links TRBV7-9 to TRBJ2-7, with 10 bases fitting TRBD1. Germline CDR1 is SEHNR and CDR2 is FQNEAQ (reference sequence). CDR3 length equals 14 residues. The V and J ends lost 4 bases and 4 bases, in that order; junction bases with no gene match: 4. The CDR3 region has the DNA TGTGCCAGCAGCTCGGACAGGGGGGGGTACGAGCAGTACTTC. Translation: CASSSDRGGYEQYF.

The V and J genes are TRBV4-2 and TRBJ1-5; D possibly corresponds to TRBD1 (5 bases). V dropped 0 bases and J dropped 11 bases, with 11 bases sitting between them. CDR3 length: 13 amino acids. CDR1 is LGHNA, CDR2 YNFKEQ, per germline. The CDR3 DNA follows: TGTGCCAGCAGCCAAGACAGGGATCGGACCCAGCATTTT. It codes for CASSQDRDRTQHF.

The V call is TRBV12-3 or TRBV12-4, the J call TRBJ2-5, with 7 bases aligning to TRBD1. V gave up 7 bases and J gave up 5 bases; unmatched junction bases: 7. The CDR3 runs 13 residues. The CDR3, as DNA: TGTGCCAGCACCCTTACAGGGGTGGAGACCCAGTACTTC. Amino acids: CASTLTGVETQYF.

The chain recombines TRBV4-2 with TRBJ2-5; the match to TRBD1 covers 9 bases. The V gene end was trimmed by 5 bases and the J gene end by 4 bases; junction bases not matched to a gene: 8. From germline, CDR1 is LGHNA and CDR2 YNFKEQ. The CDR3 is made up of 15 amino acids. CDR3 sequence: CASSSPDRGTETQYF. In DNA form, the CDR3 reads TGTGCCAGCAGCAGTCCGGACAGGGGTACAGAGACCCAGTACTTC.

V gene TRBV19 combines with J gene TRBJ2-7, with D possibly matching TRBD1 (6 bases). Germline V gene sequence: CDR1 LNHDA, CDR2 SQIVND (reference sequence). The CDR3 runs to 15 residues. The V and J ends lost 0 bases and 4 bases respectively, with 13 bases between them. CDR3: CASSIDRGASYEQYF. The CDR3 region has the DNA TGTGCCAGTAGTATAGACAGGGGCGCGAGTTACGAGCAGTACTTC. Full variable domain (outside the CDR3, taken from reference TRBV19 and TRBJ2-7): DGGITQSPKYLFRKEGQNVTLSCEQNLNHDAMYWYRQDPGQGLRLIYYSQIVNDFQKGDIAEGYSVSREKKESFPLTVTSAQKNPTAFYLCASSIDRGASYEQYFGPGTRLTVT.

The chain links TRBV5-1 to TRBJ2-3; D may be TRBD1 (6 bases). The CDR3 consists of 15 residues. Trimming removed 1 base from V and 2 bases from J, with 11 bases in between. The germline V gene encodes CDR1 SGHRS and CDR2 YFSETQ. Here the CDR3 DNA reads TGCGCCAGCAGCTTGTTAGGACAGCCCACAGATACGCAGTATTTT. Its protein is CASSLLGQPTDTQYF.

V gene TRBV12-3 or TRBV12-4 combines with J gene TRBJ1-1, with D perhaps matching TRBD1 (5 bases). This CDR3 spans 13 amino acids. Trimming shortened V by 7 bases and J by 0 bases, and 9 bases separated the two germline ends. The CDR3 region has the DNA TGTGCCAGCACCTTGACAGTGAACACTGAAGCTTTCTTT. Its translation is CASTLTVNTEAFF.

The gene calls are TRBV4-1 and TRBJ2-4; no firm D call. Trimming took 1 base from V and 0 from J, leaving 7 bases between them. This CDR3 comprises 15 residues. The germline gives CDR1 MGHRA, CDR2 YSYEKL. The CDR3 is CASSQAAVAKNIQYF. CDR3 sequence (DNA): TGCGCCAGCAGCCAAGCGGCGGTAGCCAAAAACATTCAGTACTTC.

The gene calls are TRBV30 and TRBJ1-1; D uncertain. Germline CDR1 GTSNPN, CDR2 SVGIG (reference sequence). CDR3 length: 13 residues. V was cut by 3 bases and J by 2 bases, with 10 bases left in between. The CDR3 protein is CAWSSGPNTEAFF. CDR3 coding DNA: TGTGCCTGGAGCTCCGGACCAAACACTGAAGCTTTCTTT.

The sample holds one count of this clone. This sequence joins TRBV11-3 and TRBJ2-2; tentative D call: TRBD1 (6 bases). CDR1 and CDR2 (germline): SGHNT, YENEEA. This CDR3 is 14 amino acids long. Trimming left V 3 bases short and J 4 bases short, with 9 bases between. CDR3 sequence: CASSFGQLTGELFF. CDR3 bases: TGTGCCAGCAGCTTCGGACAGCTCACCGGGGAGCTGTTTTTT.